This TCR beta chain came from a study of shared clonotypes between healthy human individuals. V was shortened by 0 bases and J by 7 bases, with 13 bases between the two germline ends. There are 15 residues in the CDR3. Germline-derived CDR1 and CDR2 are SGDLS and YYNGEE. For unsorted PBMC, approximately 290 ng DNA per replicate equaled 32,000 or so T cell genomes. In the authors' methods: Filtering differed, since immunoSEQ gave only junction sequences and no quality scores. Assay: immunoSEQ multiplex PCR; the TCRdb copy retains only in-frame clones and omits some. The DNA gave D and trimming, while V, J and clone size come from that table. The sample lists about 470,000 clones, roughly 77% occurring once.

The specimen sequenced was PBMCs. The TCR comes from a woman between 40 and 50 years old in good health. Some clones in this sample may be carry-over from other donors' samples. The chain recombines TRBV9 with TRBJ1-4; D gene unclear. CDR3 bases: TGTGCCAGCAGCGTAGGGTATGGAGTGGTTGAAAAACTGTTTTTT. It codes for CASSVGYGVVEKLFF.